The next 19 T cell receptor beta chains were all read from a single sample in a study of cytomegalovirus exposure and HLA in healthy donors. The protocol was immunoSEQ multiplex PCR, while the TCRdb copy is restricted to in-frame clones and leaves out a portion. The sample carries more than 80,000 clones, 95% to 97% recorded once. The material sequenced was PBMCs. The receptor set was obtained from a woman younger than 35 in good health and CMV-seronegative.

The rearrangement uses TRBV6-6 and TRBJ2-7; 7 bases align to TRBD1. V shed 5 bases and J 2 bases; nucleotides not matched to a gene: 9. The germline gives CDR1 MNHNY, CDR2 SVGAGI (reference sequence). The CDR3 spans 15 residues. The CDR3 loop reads CASSGDRDRTYEQYF. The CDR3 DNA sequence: TGTGCCAGCAGTGGAGACCGGGACAGAACCTACGAGCAGTACTTC.

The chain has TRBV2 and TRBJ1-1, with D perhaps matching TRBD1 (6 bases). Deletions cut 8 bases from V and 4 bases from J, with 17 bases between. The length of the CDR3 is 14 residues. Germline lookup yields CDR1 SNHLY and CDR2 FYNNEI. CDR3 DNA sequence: TGTGCCAGCCCGGCGGGGGCCGTCGGCACTGAAGCTTTCTTT. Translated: CASPAGAVGTEAFF.

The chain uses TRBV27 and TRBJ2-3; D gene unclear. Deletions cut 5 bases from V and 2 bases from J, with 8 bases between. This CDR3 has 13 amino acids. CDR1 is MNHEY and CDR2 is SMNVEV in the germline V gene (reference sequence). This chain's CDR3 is CASSPVLTDTQYF. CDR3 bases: TGTGCCAGCAGTCCCGTACTCACAGATACGCAGTATTTT.

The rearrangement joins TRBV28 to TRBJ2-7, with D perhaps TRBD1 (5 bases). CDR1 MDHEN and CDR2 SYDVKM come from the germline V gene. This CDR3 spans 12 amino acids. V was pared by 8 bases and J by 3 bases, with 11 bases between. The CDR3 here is CASGAPLYEQYF. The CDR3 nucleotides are TGTGCCAGCGGGGCCCCCCTCTACGAGCAGTACTTC.

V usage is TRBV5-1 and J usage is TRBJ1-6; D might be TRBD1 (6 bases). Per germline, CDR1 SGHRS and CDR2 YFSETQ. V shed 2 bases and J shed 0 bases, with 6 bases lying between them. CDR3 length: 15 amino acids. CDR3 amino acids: CASSLQGSYNSPLHF. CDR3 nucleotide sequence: TGCGCCAGCAGCTTACAGGGCTCCTATAATTCACCCCTCCACTTT.

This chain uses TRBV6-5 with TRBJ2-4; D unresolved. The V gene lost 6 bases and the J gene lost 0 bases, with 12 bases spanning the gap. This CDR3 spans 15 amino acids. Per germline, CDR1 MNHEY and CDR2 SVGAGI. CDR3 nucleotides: TGTGCCAGCAGCCCCAGTGGGCTAGCCAAAAACATTCAGTACTTC. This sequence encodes CASSPSGLAKNIQYF.

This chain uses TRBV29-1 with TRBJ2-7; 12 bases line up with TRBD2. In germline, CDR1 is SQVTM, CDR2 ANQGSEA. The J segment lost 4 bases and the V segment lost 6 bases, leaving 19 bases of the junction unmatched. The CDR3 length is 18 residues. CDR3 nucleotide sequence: TGCAGCGTAGGTGGTACGGAGACTAGCGGGAGAGATATTTACGAGCAGTACTTC. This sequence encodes CSVGGTETSGRDIYEQYF.

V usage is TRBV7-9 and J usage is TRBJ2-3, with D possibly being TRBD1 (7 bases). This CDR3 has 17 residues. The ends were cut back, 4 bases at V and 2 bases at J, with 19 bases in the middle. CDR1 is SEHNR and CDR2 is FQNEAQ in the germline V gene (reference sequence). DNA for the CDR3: TGTGCCAGCAGCTGGGGTCAGGGGGGCGGGATCACAGATACGCAGTATTTT. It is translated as CASSWGQGGGITDTQYF.

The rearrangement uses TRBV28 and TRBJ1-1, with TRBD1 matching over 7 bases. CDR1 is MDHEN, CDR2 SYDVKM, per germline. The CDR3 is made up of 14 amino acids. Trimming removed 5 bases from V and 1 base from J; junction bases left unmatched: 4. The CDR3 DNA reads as TGTGCCAGCAGTCTCGCAGGGGGGAACACTGAAGCTTTCTTT. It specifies CASSLAGGNTEAFF.

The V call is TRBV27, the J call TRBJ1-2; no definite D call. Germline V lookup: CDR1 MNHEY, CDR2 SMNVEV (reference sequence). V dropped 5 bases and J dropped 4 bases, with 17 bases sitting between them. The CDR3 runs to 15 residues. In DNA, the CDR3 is TGTGCCAGCAGTCCCGAGCCGACACATTTCTATGGCTACACCTTC. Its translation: CASSPEPTHFYGYTF.

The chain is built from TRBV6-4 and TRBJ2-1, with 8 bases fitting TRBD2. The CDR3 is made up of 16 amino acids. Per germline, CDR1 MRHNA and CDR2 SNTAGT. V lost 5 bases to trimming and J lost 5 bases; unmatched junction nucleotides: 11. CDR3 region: CASSSYYSGTHNEQFF. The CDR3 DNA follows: TGTGCCAGCAGTTCGTATTATAGCGGGACCCACAATGAGCAGTTCTTC.

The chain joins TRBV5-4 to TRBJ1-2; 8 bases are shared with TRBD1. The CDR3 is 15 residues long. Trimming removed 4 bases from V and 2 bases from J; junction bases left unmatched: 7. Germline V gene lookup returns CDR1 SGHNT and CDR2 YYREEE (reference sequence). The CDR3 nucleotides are TGTGCCAGCAGCCCAGGGACAGGAGGAAACTATGGCTACACCTTC. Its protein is CASSPGTGGNYGYTF.

The CDR3 loop is CASSYAAEGTYEQYF. Written as DNA, the CDR3 is TGTGCCAGCAGTTACGCGGCAGAAGGTACCTACGAGCAGTACTTC. The V call is TRBV6-5, the J call TRBJ2-7; D call uncertain. Deletions cut 2 bases from V and 2 bases from J, with 13 bases between. The germline V gene has CDR1 MNHEY and CDR2 SVGAGI. The CDR3 has 15 residues.

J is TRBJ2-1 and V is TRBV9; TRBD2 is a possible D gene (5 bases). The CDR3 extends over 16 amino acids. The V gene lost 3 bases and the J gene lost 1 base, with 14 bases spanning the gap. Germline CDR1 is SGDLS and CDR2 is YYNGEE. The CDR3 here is CASSGITSGSYNEQFF. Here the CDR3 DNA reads TGTGCCAGCAGCGGAATTACCAGCGGATCCTACAATGAGCAGTTCTTC.

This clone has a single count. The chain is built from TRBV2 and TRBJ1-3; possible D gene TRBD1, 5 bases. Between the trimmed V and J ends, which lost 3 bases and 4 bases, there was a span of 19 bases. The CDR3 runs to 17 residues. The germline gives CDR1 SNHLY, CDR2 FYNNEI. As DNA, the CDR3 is TGTGCCAGCAGTGATCCAGGGAAGGCCCAGAGGGGAAACACCATATATTTT. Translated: CASSDPGKAQRGNTIYF.

CDR3 bases: TGTGCCAGCAGCTTACCGGGACAGGCGCGGGAAAAACTGTTTTTT. Its protein product is CASSLPGQAREKLFF. This rearrangement joins TRBV5-4 to TRBJ1-4; 8 nucleotides match TRBD1. With V trimmed by 2 bases and J by 8 bases, 8 bases remained unmatched. The CDR3 runs 15 residues. Germline lookup yields CDR1 SGHNT and CDR2 YYREEE (reference sequence). Combining the CDR3 with reference TRBV5-4 and TRBJ1-4 gives the whole variable domain ETGVTQSPTHLIKTRGQQVTLRCSSQSGHNTVSWYQQALGQGPQFIFQYYREEENGRGNFPPRFSGLQFPNYSSELNVNALELDDSALYLCASSLPGQAREKLFFGSGTQLSVL.

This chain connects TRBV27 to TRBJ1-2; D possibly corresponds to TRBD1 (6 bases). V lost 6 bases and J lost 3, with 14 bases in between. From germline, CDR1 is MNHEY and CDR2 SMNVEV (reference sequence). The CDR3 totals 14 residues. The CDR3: CASRPSAGDYGYTF. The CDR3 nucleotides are TGTGCCAGCAGACCCTCGGCAGGGGACTATGGCTACACCTTC.

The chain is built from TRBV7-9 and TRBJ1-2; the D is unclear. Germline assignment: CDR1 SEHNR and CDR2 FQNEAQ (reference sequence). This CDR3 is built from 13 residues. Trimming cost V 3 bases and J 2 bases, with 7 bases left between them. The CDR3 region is CASSFGANYGYTF. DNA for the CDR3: TGTGCCAGCAGCTTCGGAGCCAACTATGGCTACACCTTC.

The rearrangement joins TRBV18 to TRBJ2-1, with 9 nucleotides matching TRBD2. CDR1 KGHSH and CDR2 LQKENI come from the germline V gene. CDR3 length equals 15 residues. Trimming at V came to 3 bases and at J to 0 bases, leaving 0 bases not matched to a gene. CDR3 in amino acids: CASSPSGSSYNEQFF. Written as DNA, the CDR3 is TGTGCCAGCTCACCTAGCGGGAGCTCCTACAATGAGCAGTTCTTC.